Detailed here is one TCR beta chain. This record belongs to a study of identifying expanded T cells in peripheral blood. Some clones are missing from TCRdb's copy, which holds only in-frame ones; the method was immunoSEQ multiplex PCR. This repertoire shows tens of thousands of clones, approximately 91% found once; its top ten account for under 6%. No infections or other immune events were documented during collection. CDR1 and CDR2 (germline): SGHNT, YYREEE (reference sequence). The CDR3 runs to 15 residues. The ends lost 4 bases at V and 4 bases at J; junction bases unmatched: 6. Material for sequencing was blood. The genes are TRBV5-4 and TRBJ1-1; 11 bases fit TRBD1. This clonotype was obtained from a person between 18 and 75 years old in good health. The chain's CDR3 is CASSRPGTGGTEAFF. As DNA, the CDR3 is TGTGCCAGCAGCCGCCCCGGGACAGGGGGCACTGAAGCTTTCTTT.